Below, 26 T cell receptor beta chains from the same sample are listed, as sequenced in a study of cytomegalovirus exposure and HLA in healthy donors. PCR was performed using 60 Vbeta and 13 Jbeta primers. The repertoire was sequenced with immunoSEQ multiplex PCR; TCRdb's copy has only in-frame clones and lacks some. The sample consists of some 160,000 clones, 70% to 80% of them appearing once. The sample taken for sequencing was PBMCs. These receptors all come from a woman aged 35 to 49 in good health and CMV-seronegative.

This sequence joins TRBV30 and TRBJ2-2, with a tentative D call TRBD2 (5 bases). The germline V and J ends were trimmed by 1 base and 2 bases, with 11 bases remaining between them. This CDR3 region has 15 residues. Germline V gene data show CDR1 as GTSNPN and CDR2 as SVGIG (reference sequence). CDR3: CAWSGETPNTGELFF. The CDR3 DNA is TGTGCCTGGAGTGGGGAGACACCCAACACCGGGGAGCTGTTTTTT.

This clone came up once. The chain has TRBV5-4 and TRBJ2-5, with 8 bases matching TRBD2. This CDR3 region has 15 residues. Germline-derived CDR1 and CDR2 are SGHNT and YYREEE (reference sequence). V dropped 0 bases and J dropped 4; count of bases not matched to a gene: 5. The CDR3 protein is CASSLDGGAGETQYF. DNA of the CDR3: TGTGCCAGCAGCTTGGACGGGGGGGCCGGAGAGACCCAGTACTTC.

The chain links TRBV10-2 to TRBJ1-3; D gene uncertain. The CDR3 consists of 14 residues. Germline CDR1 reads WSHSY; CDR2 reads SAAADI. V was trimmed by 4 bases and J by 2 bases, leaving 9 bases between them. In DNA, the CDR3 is TGCGCCAGCAGTGCGCAGGTCCCTGGAAACACCATATATTTT. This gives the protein CASSAQVPGNTIYF.

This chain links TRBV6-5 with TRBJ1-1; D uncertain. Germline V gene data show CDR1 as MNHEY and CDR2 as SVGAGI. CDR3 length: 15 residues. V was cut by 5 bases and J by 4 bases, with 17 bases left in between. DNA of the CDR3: TGTGCCAGCAGTCCCACTCAGGTTATCCTCACTGAAGCTTTCTTT. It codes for CASSPTQVILTEAFF.

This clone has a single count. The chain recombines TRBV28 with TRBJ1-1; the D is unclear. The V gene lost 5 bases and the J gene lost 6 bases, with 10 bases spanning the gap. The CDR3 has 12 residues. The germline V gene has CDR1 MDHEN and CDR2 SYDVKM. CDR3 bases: TGTGCCAGCAGTGATGTTAGAGCTGAAGCTTTCTTT. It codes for CASSDVRAEAFF. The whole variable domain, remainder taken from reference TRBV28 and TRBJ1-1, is DVKVTQSSRYLVKRTGEKVFLECVQDMDHENMFWYRQDPGLGLRLIYFSYDVKMKEKGDIPEGYSVSREKKERFSLILESASTNQTSMYLCASSDVRAEAFFGQGTRLTVV.

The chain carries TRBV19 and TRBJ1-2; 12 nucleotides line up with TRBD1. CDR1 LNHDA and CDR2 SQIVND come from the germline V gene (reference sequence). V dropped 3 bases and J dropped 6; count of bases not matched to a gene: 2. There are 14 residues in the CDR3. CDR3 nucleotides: TGTGCCAGTAGTATGGGACAGGGGGCTCATGGCTACACCTTC. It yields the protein CASSMGQGAHGYTF.

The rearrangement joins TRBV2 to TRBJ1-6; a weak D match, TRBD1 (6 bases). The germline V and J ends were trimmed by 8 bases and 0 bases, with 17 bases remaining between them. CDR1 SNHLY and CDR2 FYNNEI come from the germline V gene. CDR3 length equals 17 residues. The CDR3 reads CASRAGQGSSYNSPLHF. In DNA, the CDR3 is TGTGCCAGCCGCGCAGGGCAGGGGAGCTCCTATAATTCACCCCTCCACTTT.

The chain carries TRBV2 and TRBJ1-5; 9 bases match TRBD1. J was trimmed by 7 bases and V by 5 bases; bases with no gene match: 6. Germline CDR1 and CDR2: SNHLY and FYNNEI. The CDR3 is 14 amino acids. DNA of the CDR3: TGTGCCAGCAGTCTGGGACAGGGTAAACAGCCCCAGCATTTT. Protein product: CASSLGQGKQPQHF.

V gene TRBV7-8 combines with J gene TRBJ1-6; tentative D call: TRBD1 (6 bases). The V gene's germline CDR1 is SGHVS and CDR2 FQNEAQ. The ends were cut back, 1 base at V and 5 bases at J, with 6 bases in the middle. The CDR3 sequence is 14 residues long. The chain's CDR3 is CASSLGTDNSPLHF. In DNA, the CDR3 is TGTGCCAGCAGCTTAGGGACAGATAATTCACCCCTCCACTTT.

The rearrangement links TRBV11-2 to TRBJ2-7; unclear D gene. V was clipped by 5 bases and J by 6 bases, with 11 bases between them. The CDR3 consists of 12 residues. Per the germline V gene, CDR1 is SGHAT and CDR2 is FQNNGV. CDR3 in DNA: TGTGCCAGCAGCGACCCAGGCGCCGAGCAGTACTTC. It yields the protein CASSDPGAEQYF.

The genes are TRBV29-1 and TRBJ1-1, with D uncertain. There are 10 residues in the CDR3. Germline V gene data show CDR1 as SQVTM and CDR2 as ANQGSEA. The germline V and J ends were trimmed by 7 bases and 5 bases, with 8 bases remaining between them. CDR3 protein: CSATETEAFF. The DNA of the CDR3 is TGCAGCGCGACGGAGACTGAAGCTTTCTTT.

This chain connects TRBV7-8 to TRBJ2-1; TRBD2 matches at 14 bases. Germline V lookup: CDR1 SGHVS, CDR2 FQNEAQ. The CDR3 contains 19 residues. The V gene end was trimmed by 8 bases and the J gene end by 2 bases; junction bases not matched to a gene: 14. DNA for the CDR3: TGTGCCAGCCCCACCGAGGGGACTAGCGGGGGAGAAACCTACAATGAGCAGTTCTTC. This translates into CASPTEGTSGGETYNEQFF.

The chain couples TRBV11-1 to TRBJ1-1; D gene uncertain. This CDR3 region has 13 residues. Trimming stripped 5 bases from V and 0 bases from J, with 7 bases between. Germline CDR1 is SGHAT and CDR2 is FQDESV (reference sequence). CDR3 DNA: TGTGCCAGCAGCCGGTTGGTGAACACTGAAGCTTTCTTT. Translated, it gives CASSRLVNTEAFF.

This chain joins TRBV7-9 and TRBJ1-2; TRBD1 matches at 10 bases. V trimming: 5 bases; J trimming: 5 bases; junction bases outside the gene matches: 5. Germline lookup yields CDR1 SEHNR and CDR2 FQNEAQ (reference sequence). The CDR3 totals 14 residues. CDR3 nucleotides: TGTGCCAGCAGCAGCCGGGACAGGGGATATGGCTACACCTTC. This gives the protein CASSSRDRGYGYTF.

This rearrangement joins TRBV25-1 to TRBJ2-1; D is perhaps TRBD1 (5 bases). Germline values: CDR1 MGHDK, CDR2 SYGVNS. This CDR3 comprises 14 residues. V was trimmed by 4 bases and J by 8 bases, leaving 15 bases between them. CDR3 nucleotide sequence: TGTGCCAGCAGTGTAAGACAGATAGGGTATGAGCAGTTCTTC. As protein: CASSVRQIGYEQFF.

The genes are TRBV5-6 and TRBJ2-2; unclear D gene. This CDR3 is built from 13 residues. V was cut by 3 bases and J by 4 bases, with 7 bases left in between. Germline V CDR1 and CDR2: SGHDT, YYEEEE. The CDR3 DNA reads TGTGCCAGCAGCTACAGTCCCACCGGGGAGCTGTTTTTT. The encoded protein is CASSYSPTGELFF.

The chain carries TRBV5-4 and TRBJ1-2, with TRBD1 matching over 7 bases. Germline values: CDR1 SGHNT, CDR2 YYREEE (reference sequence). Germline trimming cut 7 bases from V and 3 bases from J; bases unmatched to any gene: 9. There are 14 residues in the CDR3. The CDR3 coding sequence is TGTGCCAGCCACGGACAGGATGGGTACTATGGCTACACCTTC. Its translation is CASHGQDGYYGYTF.

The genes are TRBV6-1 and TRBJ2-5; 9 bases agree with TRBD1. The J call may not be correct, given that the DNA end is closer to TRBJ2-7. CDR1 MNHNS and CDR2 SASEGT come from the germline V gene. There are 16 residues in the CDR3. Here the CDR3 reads CASSDWTGENAYEQYF. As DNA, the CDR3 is TGTGCCAGCAGTGATTGGACAGGGGAGAACGCCTACGAGCAGTACTTC.

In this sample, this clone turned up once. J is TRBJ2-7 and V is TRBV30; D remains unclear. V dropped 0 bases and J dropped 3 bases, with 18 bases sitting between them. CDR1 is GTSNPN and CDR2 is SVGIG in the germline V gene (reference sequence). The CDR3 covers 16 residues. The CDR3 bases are TGTGCCTGGAGTGTACGTAGCTCCGGAAATATCTACGAGCAGTACTTC. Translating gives CAWSVRSSGNIYEQYF.

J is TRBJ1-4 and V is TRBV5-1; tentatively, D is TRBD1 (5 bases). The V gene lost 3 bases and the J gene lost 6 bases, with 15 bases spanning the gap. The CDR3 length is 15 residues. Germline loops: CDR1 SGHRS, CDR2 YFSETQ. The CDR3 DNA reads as TGCGCCAGCAGCTGGGGTGGGGGGGACGATGAAAAACTGTTTTTT. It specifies CASSWGGGDDEKLFF.

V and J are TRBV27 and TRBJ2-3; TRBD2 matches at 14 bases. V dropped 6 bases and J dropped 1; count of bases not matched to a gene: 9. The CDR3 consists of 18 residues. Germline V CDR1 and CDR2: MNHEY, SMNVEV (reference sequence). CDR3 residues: CASSTYLGLAGGTDTQYF. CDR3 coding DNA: TGTGCCAGCAGCACCTATCTGGGACTAGCGGGAGGCACAGATACGCAGTATTTT.

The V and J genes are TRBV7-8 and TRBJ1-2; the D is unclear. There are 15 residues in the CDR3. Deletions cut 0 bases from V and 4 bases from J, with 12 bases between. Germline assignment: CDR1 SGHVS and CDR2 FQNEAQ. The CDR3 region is CASSLAESGSYGYTF. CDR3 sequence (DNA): TGTGCCAGCAGCTTAGCGGAATCGGGAAGCTATGGCTACACCTTC.

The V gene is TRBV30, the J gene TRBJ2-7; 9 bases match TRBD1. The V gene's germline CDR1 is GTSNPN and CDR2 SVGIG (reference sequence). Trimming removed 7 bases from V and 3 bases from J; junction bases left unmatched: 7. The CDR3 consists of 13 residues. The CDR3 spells CASGTGLSYEQYF. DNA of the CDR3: TGTGCCTCCGGGACAGGGCTAAGCTACGAGCAGTACTTC.

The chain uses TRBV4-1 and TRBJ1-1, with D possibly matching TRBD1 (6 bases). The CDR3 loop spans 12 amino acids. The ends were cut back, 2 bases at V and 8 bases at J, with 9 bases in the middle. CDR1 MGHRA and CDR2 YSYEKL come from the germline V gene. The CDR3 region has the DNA TGCGCCAGCAGCCAACCCGACAGGGAAGCTTTCTTT. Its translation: CASSQPDREAFF.

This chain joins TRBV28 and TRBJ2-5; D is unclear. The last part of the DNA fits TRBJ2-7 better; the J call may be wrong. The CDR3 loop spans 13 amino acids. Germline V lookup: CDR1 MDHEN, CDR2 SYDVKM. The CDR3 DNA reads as TGTGCCAGCAGCCCCGGGTCGGCCTACGAGCAGTACTTC. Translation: CASSPGSAYEQYF.

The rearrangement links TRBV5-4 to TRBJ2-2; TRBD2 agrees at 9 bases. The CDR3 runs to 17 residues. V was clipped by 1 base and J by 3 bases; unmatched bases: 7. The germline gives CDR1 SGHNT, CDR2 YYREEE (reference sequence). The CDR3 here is CASSLLLRTSDTGELFF. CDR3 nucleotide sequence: TGTGCCAGCAGCTTGCTTCTAAGGACTAGCGACACCGGGGAGCTGTTTTTT.